These 14 T cell receptor beta chains share one sample of origin, sequenced in a study of blood T cell repertoires in COVID-19. TCRdb's table, derived via immunoSEQ multiplex PCR, lists solely in-frame clones and lacks some. The table has hundreds of thousands of clones, over 75% seen once. Sequencing was carried out using peripheral blood. These receptors originate from a man over 45 with COVID-19, enrolled during active disease.

For the CDR3, the DNA is TGTGCCAGCAGAGGACAGGTCATTTCGAATTCACCCCTCCACTTT. It translates to CASRGQVISNSPLHF. The rearrangement joins TRBV5-5 to TRBJ1-6; TRBD1 matches at 7 bases. CDR3 length: 15 amino acids. Germline CDR1 SGHKS, CDR2 YYEKEE (reference sequence). V gave up 5 bases and J gave up 7 bases; unmatched junction bases: 9.

V gene TRBV9 combines with J gene TRBJ2-1; D possibly corresponds to TRBD2 (5 bases). This CDR3 is built from 14 residues. V lost 2 bases and J 0 bases, leaving 6 bases between the germline ends. Germline assignment: CDR1 SGDLS and CDR2 YYNGEE. CDR3 residues: CASSVGVSYNEQFF. CDR3 nucleotides: TGTGCCAGCAGCGTCGGGGTCTCCTACAATGAGCAGTTCTTC.

This clone was detected once. This sequence joins TRBV9 and TRBJ2-3; D might be TRBD2 (5 bases). Germline V gives CDR1 SGDLS, CDR2 YYNGEE. The germline V and J ends were trimmed by 2 bases and 0 bases, with 16 bases remaining between them. The CDR3 covers 17 residues. CDR3 loop: CASSVAGSRTSTDTQYF. CDR3 coding DNA: TGTGCCAGCAGCGTCGCAGGCTCTAGGACTAGCACAGATACGCAGTATTTT.

The V and J genes are TRBV28 and TRBJ2-5, with 7 bases aligning to TRBD1. Unmatched junction bases numbered 6, after V lost 7 bases and J lost 1 base. The CDR3 is 14 amino acids. Per germline, CDR1 MDHEN and CDR2 SYDVKM. This CDR3 is CASTSGGVQETQYF. The CDR3 DNA is TGTGCCAGCACGTCAGGGGGAGTCCAAGAGACCCAGTACTTC.

This clone was detected a few times. Other DNA variants within this sample encode the same CDR3. The chain combines TRBV27 with TRBJ1-5; tentatively, D is TRBD1 (5 bases). V was cut by 2 bases and J by 4 bases, with 9 bases left in between. The CDR3 contains 14 residues. Germline V gene lookup returns CDR1 MNHEY and CDR2 SMNVEV (reference sequence). The chain's CDR3 is CASSLQGSNQPQHF. For the CDR3, the DNA is TGTGCCAGCAGTTTACAGGGCTCTAATCAGCCCCAGCATTTT.

This clone occurred a few times. In DNA form, the CDR3 reads TGCAGTGCTACCCGGTCAGGCGAGCAGTACTTC. This encodes CSATRSGEQYF. The genes are TRBV20-1 and TRBJ2-7; no firm D call. This CDR3 has 11 residues. Germline CDR1 is DFQATT and CDR2 is SNEGSKA (reference sequence). V was clipped by 4 bases and J by 6 bases, with 10 bases between them.

This rearrangement joins TRBV11-2 to TRBJ2-1; 9 bases are a match to TRBD1. CDR3 size: 16 residues. Losses at the gene ends were 2 bases for V and 6 bases for J; bases not matched to a gene: 8. In germline, CDR1 is SGHAT, CDR2 FQNNGV. The CDR3 DNA reads TGTGCCAGCAGCTTACAGGGACAGGGTAAAATCAATGAGCAGTTCTTC. It encodes CASSLQGQGKINEQFF. Variable domain in full (rest from reference TRBV11-2 and TRBJ2-1): EAGVAQSPRYKIIEKRQSVAFWCNPISGHATLYWYQQILGQGPKLLIQFQNNGVVDDSQLPKDRFSAERLKGVDSTLKIQPAKLEDSAVYLCASSLQGQGKINEQFFGPGTRLTVL.

V is TRBV15 and J is TRBJ2-7; D may be TRBD1 (6 bases). This CDR3 comprises 14 residues. V lost 3 bases, J lost 6 bases, and 15 bases lay in between. CDR1 LNHNV and CDR2 YYDKDF come from the germline V gene (reference sequence). CDR3 nucleotides: TGTGCCACCAGCAGTGGCTCCGACAGGCCCGAGCAGTACTTC. It codes for CATSSGSDRPEQYF.

The chain uses TRBV10-3 and TRBJ1-2, with 9 bases lining up with TRBD1. Per germline, CDR1 ENHRY and CDR2 SYGVKD. CDR3 length: 17 residues. V was clipped by 6 bases and J by 4 bases; unmatched bases: 15. The CDR3 here is CAIRPGQGDRGGYGYTF. For the CDR3, the DNA is TGTGCCATCAGGCCGGGACAGGGTGATCGAGGTGGCTATGGCTACACCTTC.

This clone appeared a single time. The rearrangement uses TRBV5-1 and TRBJ2-1; TRBD1 might be the D (6 bases). CDR1 is SGHRS, CDR2 YFSETQ, per germline. The CDR3 totals 18 residues. With 4 bases removed from V and 1 base from J, the gap between germline ends came to 21 bases. CDR3 in amino acids: CASSRGLQGLGSYNEQFF. CDR3 DNA: TGCGCCAGCAGCCGGGGTCTACAGGGTCTGGGGTCCTACAATGAGCAGTTCTTC.

This clone was counted a few times. V usage is TRBV27 and J usage is TRBJ2-3; 14 positions match TRBD2. The CDR3 is 17 amino acids. Germline-derived CDR1 and CDR2 are MNHEY and SMNVEV (reference sequence). The J segment lost 8 bases and the V segment lost 5 bases, leaving 12 bases of the junction unmatched. The CDR3 DNA reads as TGTGCCAGCAGTCCCCTAGGGACTAGCGGGAGTTTGGCTACGCAGTATTTT. Translation gives CASSPLGTSGSLATQYF.

This chain links TRBV7-9 with TRBJ1-2, with 8 bases aligning to TRBD1. The germline V gene encodes CDR1 SEHNR and CDR2 FQNEAQ (reference sequence). This CDR3 contains 14 residues. Losses at the gene ends were 0 bases for V and 4 bases for J; bases not matched to a gene: 1. Written as DNA, the CDR3 is TGTGCCAGCAGCTTAGCGACAGGGGCCTATGGCTACACCTTC. Residues: CASSLATGAYGYTF.

DNA of the CDR3: TGTGCCAGCGAGCCTGGGGGAGGGAATCAGCCCCAGCATTTT. Translating gives CASEPGGGNQPQHF. This chain uses TRBV6-6 with TRBJ1-5; the D gene is possibly TRBD1 (5 bases). Germline values: CDR1 MNHNY, CDR2 SVGAGI (reference sequence). Trimming stripped 8 bases from V and 4 bases from J, with 15 bases between. The CDR3 sequence is 14 residues long.

The chain uses TRBV4-3 and TRBJ1-2, with 7 bases matching TRBD1. The trim removed 0 bases at V and 5 bases at J, leaving 6 bases unmatched. The germline CDR1 and CDR2 sequences are LGHNA and YSLEER. The CDR3 is 15 amino acids. The CDR3 DNA follows: TGCGCCAGCAGCCAAGACTCGGCAGGGGGATATGGCTACACCTTC. It yields the protein CASSQDSAGGYGYTF.